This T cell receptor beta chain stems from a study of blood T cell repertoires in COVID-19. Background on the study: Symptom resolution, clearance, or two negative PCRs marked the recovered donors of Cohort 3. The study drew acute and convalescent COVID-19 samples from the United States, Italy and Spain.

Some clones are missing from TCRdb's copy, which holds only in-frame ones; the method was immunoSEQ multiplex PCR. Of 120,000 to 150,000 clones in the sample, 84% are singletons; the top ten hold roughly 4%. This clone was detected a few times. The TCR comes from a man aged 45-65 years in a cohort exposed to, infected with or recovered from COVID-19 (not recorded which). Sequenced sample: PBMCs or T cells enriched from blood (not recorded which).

In DNA form, the CDR3 reads TGTGCCAGTAGTTCCGGACAGGGAGTAGGCTATGGCTACACCTTC. Translated: CASSSGQGVGYGYTF. The chain has TRBV19 and TRBJ1-2; 8 nucleotides align to TRBD1. V was clipped by 5 bases and J by 4 bases; unmatched bases: 9. CDR3 size: 15 residues. Per the germline V gene, CDR1 is LNHDA and CDR2 is SQIVND (reference sequence). Supplemented by reference TRBV19 and TRBJ1-2, the full variable domain reads DGGITQSPKYLFRKEGQNVTLSCEQNLNHDAMYWYRQDPGQGLRLIYYSQIVNDFQKGDIAEGYSVSREKKESFPLTVTSAQKNPTAFYLCASSSGQGVGYGYTFGSGTRLTVV.